This T cell receptor (beta chain) was obtained from a study of vaccination and CD4 T cells after COVID-19. Study background: Post-COVID draws followed diagnosis by a median roughly 100 days (range 35 to 161). Overall study results and limits: Among convalescent patients, a median around 86% of reactive clones emerged only after vaccination.

Cultured CD4+ T-cell DNA underwent Oncomine TCR Beta short-read sequencing. TCRdb re-derived calls from the PCR reads in MiXCR, one entry per CDR3 protein. The repertoire holds 7,000 or so distinct CDR3 sequences, with about 41% as singletons. This clonotype has a handful of counts. What it recognizes is unknown. Stated treatment: roughly ten-day PBMC culture with coronavirus spike peptide pools or control peptides (ViraFEST assay). Those CD4+ T cells from the unexposed donor predate the COVID-19 pandemic (2011-2018). This CDR3 has 14 residues. Trimming took 8 bases from V and 1 from J, leaving 13 bases between them. CDR1 and CDR2 from the germline V gene are LNHNV and YYDKDF (reference sequence).

This TCR was recovered from a human donor in good health. J is TRBJ2-3 and V is TRBV15, with D possibly TRBD2 on 6 matching bases. Sequencing input: CD4+ T cells from blood, cultured in vitro. The CDR3 is CATLDRRGTDTQYF. The CDR3 region has the DNA TGTGCCACCTTGGACCGGAGGGGCACAGATACGCAGTATTTT.